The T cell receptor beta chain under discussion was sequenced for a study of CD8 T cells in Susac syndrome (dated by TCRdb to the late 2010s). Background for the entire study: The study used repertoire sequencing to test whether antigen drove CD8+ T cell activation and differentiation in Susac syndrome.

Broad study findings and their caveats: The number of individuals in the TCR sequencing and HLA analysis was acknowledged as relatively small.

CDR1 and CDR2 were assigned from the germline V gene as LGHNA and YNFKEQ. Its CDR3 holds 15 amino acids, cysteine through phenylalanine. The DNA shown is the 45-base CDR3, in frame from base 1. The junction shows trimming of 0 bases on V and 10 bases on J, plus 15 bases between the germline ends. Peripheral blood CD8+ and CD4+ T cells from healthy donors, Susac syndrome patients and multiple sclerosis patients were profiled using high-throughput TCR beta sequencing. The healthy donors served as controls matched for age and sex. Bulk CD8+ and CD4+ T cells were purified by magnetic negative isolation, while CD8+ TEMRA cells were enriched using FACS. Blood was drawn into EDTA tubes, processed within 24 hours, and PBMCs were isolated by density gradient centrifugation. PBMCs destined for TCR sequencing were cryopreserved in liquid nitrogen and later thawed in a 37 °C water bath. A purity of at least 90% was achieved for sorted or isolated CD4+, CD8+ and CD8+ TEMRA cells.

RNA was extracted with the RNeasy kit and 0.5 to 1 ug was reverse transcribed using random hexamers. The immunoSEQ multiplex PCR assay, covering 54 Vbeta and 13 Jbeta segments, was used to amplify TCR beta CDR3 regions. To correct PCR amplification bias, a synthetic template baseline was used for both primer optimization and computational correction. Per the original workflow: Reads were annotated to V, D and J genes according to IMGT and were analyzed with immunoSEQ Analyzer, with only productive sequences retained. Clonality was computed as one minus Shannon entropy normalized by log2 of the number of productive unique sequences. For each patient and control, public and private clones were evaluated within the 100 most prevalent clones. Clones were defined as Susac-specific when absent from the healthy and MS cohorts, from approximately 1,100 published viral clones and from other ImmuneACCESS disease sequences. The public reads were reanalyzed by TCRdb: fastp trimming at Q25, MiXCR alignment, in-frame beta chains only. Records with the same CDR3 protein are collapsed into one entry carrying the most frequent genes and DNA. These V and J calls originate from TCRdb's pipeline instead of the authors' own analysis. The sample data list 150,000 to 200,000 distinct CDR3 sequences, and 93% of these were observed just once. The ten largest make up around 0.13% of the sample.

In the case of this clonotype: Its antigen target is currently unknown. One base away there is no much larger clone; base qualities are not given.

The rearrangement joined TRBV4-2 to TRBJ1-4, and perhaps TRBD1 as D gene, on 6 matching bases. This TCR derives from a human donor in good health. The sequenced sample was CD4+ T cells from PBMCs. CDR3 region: CASSQDWGAQGKLFF. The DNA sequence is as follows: TGTGCCAGCAGCCAAGATTGGGGGGCGCAGGGAAAACTGTTTTTT.